The present T cell receptor beta chain was sequenced within a study of shared clonotypes between healthy human individuals. This clone showed up just once. Germline V gives CDR1 MDHEN, CDR2 SYDVKM. V lost 5 bases and J lost 4, with 12 bases in between. The CDR3 has 14 residues. Libraries were prepared by immunoSEQ multiplex PCR; TCRdb keeps only in-frame clonotypes and omits some of them. The data show approximately 2,300,000 clones, roughly 90% seen once. The receptor's source is a man between 18 and 29 years old in good health. Some clones in this sample may be carry-over from other donors' samples. The gene calls are TRBV28 and TRBJ1-3; D possibly corresponds to TRBD1 (5 bases). Material: naive CD4+ T cells from PBMCs. Specified subset: CD45RA+ positively selected. The CDR3: CASSHHSGGNTIYF. In DNA form, the CDR3 reads TGTGCCAGCAGTCACCACTCAGGGGGAAACACCATATATTTT.